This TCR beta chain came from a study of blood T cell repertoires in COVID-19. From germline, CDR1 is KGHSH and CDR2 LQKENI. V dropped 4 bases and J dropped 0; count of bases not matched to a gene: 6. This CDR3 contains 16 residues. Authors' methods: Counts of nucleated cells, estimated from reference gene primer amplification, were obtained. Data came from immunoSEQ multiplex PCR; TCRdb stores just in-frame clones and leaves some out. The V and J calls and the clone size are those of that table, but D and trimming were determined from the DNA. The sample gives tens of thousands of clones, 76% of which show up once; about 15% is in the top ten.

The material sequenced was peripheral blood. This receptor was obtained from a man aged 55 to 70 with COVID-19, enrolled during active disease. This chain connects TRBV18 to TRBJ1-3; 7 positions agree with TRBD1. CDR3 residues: CASSRGTAYSGNTIYF. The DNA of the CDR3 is TGTGCCAGCTCACGAGGGACAGCTTACTCTGGAAACACCATATATTTT.